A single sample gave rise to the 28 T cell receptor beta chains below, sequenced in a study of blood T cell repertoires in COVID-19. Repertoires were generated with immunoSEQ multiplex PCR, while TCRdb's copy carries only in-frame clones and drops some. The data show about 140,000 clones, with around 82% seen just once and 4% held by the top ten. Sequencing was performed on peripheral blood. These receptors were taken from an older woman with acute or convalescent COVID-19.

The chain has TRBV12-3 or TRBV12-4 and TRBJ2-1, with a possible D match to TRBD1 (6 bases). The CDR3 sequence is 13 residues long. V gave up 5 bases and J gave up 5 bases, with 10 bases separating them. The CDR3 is CASSGTNNNEQFF. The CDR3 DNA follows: TGTGCCAGCAGTGGGACAAATAACAATGAGCAGTTCTTC.

CDR3 loop: CASNTGTYNSPLHF. The CDR3 DNA is TGTGCCAGCAACACCGGGACATATAATTCACCCCTCCACTTT. This chain uses TRBV7-9 with TRBJ1-6, with D possibly being TRBD1 (6 bases). Trimming took 7 bases from V and 4 from J, leaving 11 bases between them. Germline CDR1 is SEHNR and CDR2 is FQNEAQ (reference sequence). The CDR3 contains 14 residues.

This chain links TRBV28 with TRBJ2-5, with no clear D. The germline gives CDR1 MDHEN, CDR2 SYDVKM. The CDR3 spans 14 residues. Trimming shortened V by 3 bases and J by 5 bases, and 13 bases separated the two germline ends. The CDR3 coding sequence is TGTGCCAGCAGTTTTCTCGAGTTGAGGGAGACCCAGTACTTC. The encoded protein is CASSFLELRETQYF. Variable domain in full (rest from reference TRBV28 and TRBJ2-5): DVKVTQSSRYLVKRTGEKVFLECVQDMDHENMFWYRQDPGLGLRLIYFSYDVKMKEKGDIPEGYSVSREKKERFSLILESASTNQTSMYLCASSFLELRETQYFGPGTRLLVL.

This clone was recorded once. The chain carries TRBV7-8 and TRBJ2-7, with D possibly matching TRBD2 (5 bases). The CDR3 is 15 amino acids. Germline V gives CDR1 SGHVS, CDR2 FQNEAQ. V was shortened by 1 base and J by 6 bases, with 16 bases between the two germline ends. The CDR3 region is CASSLEGGSRGEQYF. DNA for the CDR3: TGTGCCAGCAGCTTAGAGGGTGGGTCCCGGGGCGAGCAGTACTTC.

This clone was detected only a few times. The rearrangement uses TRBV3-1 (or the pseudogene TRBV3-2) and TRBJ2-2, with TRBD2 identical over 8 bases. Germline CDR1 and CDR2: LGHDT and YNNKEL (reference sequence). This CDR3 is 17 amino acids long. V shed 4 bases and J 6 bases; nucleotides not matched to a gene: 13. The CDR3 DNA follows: TGTGCCAGCAGCCGCTGGGCTCGGGAGGGCCTAGCCGGGGAGCTGTTTTTT. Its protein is CASSRWAREGLAGELFF.

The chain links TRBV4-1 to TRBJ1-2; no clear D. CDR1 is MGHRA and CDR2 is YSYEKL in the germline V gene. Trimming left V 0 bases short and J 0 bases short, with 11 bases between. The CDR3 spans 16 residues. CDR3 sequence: CASSQDPGKTNYGYTF. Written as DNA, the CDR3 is TGCGCCAGCAGCCAAGATCCGGGGAAGACTAACTATGGCTACACCTTC.

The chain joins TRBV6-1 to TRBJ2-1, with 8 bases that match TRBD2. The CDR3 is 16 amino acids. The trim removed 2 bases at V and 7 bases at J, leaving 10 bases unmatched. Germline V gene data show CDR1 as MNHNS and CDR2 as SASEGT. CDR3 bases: TGTGCCAGCAGTGAATTCATGCGGGAGGCCGGGAATGAGCAGTTCTTC. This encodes CASSEFMREAGNEQFF.

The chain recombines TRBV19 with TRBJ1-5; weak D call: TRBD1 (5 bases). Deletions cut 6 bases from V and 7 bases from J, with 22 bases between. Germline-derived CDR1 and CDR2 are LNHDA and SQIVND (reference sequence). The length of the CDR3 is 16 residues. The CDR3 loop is CASSGRAGPEPQPQHF. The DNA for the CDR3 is TGTGCCAGTAGCGGGCGGGCGGGGCCAGAGCCCCAGCCCCAGCATTTT.

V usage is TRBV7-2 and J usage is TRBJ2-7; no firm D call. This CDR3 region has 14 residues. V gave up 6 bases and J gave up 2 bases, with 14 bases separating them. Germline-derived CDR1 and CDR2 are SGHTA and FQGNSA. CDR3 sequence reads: CASRKRVTAYEQYF. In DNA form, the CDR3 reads TGTGCCAGCAGGAAACGGGTGACGGCCTACGAGCAGTACTTC.

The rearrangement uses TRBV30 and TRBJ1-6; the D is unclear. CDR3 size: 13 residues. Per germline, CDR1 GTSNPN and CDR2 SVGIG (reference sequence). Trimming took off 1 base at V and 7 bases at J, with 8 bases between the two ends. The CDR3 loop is CAWSDRKNSPLHF. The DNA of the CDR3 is TGTGCCTGGAGTGACAGAAAAAATTCACCCCTCCACTTT.

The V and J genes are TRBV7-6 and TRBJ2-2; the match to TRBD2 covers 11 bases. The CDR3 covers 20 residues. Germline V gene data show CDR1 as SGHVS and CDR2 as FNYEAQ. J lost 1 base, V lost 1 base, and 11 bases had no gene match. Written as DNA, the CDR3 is TGTGCCAGCAGCTTAGAGCCCTCTAGCGGGAGGACGAAGAACACCGGGGAGCTGTTTTTT. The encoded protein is CASSLEPSSGRTKNTGELFF.

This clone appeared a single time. The CDR3 loop is CASSPPGKDSNQPQHF. CDR3 nucleotide sequence: TGTGCCAGCTCACCACCCGGGAAAGATAGCAATCAGCCCCAGCATTTT. The chain employs TRBV18 and TRBJ1-5; no reliable D call. Germline values: CDR1 KGHSH, CDR2 LQKENI. The CDR3 totals 16 residues. V was shortened by 0 bases and J by 0 bases, with 9 bases between the two germline ends.

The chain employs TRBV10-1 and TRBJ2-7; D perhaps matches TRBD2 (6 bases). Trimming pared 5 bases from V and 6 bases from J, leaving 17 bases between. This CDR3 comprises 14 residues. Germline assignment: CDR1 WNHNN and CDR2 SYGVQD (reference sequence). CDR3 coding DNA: TGCGCCAGCAGTCCGACCCCGGCCGGGGGCGAGCAGTACTTC. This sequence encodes CASSPTPAGGEQYF.

The CDR3 spells CATSDRQENYTF. CDR3 sequence (DNA): TGTGCCACCAGTGATAGACAGGAAAACTACACCTTC. The chain uses TRBV24-1 and TRBJ1-2, with D perhaps TRBD1 (6 bases). Germline loops: CDR1 KGHDR, CDR2 SFDVKD. The CDR3 length is 12 residues. The V end lost 3 bases, the J end lost 10 bases, and 11 bases lay between the germline ends.

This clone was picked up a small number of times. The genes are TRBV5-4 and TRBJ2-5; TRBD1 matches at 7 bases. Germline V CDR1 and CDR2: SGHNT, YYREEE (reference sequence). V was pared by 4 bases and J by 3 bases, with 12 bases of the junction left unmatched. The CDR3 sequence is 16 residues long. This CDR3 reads CASSTRTGTAKETQYF. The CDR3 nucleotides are TGTGCCAGCAGCACTAGGACCGGGACAGCAAAAGAGACCCAGTACTTC.

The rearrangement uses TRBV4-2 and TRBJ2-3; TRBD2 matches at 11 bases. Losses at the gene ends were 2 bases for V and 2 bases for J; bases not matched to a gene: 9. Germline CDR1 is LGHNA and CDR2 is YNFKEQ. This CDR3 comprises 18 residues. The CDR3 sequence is CASSQSLAGASATDTQYF. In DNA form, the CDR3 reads TGTGCCAGCAGCCAATCACTAGCGGGAGCGTCTGCCACAGATACGCAGTATTTT.

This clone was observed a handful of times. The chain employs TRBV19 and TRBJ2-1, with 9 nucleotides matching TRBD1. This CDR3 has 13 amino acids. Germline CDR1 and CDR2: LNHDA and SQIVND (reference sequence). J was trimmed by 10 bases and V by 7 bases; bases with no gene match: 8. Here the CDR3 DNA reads TGTGCCAGTACGAGGACAGGGGTTAGGGAGCAGTTCTTC. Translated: CASTRTGVREQFF.

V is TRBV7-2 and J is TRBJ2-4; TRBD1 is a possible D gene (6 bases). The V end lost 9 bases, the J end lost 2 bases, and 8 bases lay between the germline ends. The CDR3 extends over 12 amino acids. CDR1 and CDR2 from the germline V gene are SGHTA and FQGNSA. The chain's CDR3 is CASTGTKNIQYF. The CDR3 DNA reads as TGTGCCAGTACAGGGACCAAAAACATTCAGTACTTC.

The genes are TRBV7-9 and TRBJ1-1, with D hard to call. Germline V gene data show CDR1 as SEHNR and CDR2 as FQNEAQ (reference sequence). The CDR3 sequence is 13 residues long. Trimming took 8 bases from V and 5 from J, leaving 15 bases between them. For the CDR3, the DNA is TGTGCCAGCGCATCCATAGCTTGGACTGAAGCTTTCTTT. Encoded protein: CASASIAWTEAFF.

CDR3 sequence reads: CASSISPGGPTDTQYF. The CDR3 bases are TGTGCCAGTAGTATATCGCCAGGGGGCCCCACAGATACGCAGTATTTT. The chain combines TRBV19 with TRBJ2-3; 8 bases match TRBD1. The CDR3 has 16 amino acids. Germline V lookup: CDR1 LNHDA, CDR2 SQIVND (reference sequence). V dropped 2 bases and J dropped 2; count of bases not matched to a gene: 6.

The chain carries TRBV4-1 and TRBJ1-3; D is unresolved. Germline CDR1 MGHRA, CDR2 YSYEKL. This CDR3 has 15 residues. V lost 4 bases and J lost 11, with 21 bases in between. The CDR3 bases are TGCGCCAGCAGCCGATCCCTATCCGCGGATAACGCCATATATTTT. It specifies CASSRSLSADNAIYF.

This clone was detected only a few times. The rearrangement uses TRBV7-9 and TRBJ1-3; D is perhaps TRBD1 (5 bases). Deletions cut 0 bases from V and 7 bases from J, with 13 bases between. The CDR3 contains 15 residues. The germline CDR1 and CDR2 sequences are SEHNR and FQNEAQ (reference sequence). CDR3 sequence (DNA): TGTGCCAGCAGCTTAGCTTCTGGGGGGACTAACACCATATATTTT. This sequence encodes CASSLASGGTNTIYF.

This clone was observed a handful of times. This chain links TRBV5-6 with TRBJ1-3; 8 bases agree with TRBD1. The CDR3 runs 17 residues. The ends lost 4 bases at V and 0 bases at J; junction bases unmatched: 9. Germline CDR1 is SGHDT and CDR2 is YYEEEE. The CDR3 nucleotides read TGTGCCAGCAGCGCGTCGGACAGGGAACTCTCTGGAAACACCATATATTTT. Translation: CASSASDRELSGNTIYF.

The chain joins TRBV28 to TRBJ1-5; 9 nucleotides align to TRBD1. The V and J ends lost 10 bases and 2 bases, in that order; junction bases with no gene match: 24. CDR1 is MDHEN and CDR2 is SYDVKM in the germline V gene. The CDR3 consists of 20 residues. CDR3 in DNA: TGTGCCACCCAATCAGACCGGACAGGGGCGACGGCGCTTGGCAATCAGCCCCAGCATTTT. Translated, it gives CATQSDRTGATALGNQPQHF.

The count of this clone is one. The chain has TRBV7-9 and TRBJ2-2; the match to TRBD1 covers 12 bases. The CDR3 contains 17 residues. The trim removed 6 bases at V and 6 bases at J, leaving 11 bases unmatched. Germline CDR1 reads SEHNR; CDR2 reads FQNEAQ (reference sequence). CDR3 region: CASSYGPGQGAPGELFF. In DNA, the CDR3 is TGTGCCAGCAGTTATGGCCCGGGACAGGGGGCGCCCGGGGAGCTGTTTTTT.

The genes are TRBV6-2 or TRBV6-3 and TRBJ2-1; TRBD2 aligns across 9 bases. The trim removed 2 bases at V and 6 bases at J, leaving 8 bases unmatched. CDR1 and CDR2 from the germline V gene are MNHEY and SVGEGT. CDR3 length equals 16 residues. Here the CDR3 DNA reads TGTGCCAGCAGTTACATCGGAGGCGGGAGGGCCAATGAGCAGTTCTTC. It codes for CASSYIGGGRANEQFF.

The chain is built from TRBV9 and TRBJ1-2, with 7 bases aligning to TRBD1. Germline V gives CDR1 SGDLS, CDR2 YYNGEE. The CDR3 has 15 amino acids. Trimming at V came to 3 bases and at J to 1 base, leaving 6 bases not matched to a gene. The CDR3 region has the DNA TGTGCCAGCAGCGCACAGGGGTTGGGTAACTATGGCTACACCTTC. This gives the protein CASSAQGLGNYGYTF.

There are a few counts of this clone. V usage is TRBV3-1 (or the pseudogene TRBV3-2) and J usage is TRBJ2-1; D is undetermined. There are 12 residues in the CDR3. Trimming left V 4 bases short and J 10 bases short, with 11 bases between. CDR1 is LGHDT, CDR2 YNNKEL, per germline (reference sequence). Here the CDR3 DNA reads TGTGCCAGCAGCCTATCAAACCTAGAGCAGTTCTTC. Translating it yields CASSLSNLEQFF.